Presented here are 14 T cell receptor beta chains from one specimen sequenced in a study of blood T cells in healthy people across ages. The second PCR ran about 6 to 11 cycles with a sample-barcoded 5' primer and J-beta primers. TCRdb independently ran MiXCR on the 5' RACE reads; one entry per CDR3 protein. Of some 790,000 distinct CDR3 sequences listed, 29% are singletons. Sequencing was done on a sample of blood. Receptors were obtained from a woman older than 75 in good health.

This clonotype was seen more than once but under ten times. The J gene is TRBJ1-5, the V gene TRBV5-8; D not resolved. Between the trimmed V and J ends, which lost 0 bases and 3 bases, there was a span of 22 bases. Germline V gives CDR1 SGHTS, CDR2 YDEGEE. This CDR3 region has 19 residues. The CDR3 sequence is CASSLEAGRLLSDNQPQHF. CDR3 sequence (DNA): TGTGCCAGCAGCTTGGAGGCCGGGAGGCTCCTATCGGACAATCAGCCCCAGCATTTT. Based on the CDR3 plus reference TRBV5-8 and TRBJ1-5, the full variable domain is EAGVTQSPTHLIKTRGQQATLRCSPISGHTSVYWYQQALGLGLQFLLWYDEGEERNRGNFPPRFSGRQFPNYSSELNVNALELEDSALYLCASSLEAGRLLSDNQPQHFGDGTRLSIL.

The sample holds many counts of this clonotype. The V and J genes are TRBV28 and TRBJ2-6; D gene unclear. Germline values: CDR1 MDHEN, CDR2 SYDVKM. The CDR3 covers 16 residues. V lost 1 base, J lost 0 bases, and 7 bases lay in between. The CDR3 region is CASSLLESSGANVLTF. CDR3 nucleotides: TGTGCCAGCAGTTTATTAGAATCCTCTGGGGCCAACGTCCTGACTTTC. The full variable domain, in which reference TRBV28 and TRBJ2-6 provide the parts outside the CDR3, is DVKVTQSSRYLVKRTGEKVFLECVQDMDHENMFWYRQDPGLGLRLIYFSYDVKMKEKGDIPEGYSVSREKKERFSLILESASTNQTSMYLCASSLLESSGANVLTFGAGSRLTVL.

This clonotype has only a few counts. Compared with germline, one end of the junction differs, possibly owing to a read error. This chain connects TRBV18 to TRBJ2-1, with D unclear. The germline V gene has CDR1 KGHSH and CDR2 LQKENI. The length of the CDR3 is 16 residues. Written as DNA, the CDR3 is TGTGCCAGCTCACTTTCGACAATCAGCTCCTACAATGGGCAGTTCTTC. It specifies CASSLSTISSYNGQFF.

This clonotype was observed at least ten times. V and J are TRBV7-6 and TRBJ2-7; the match to TRBD1 covers 11 bases. Germline CDR1 and CDR2: SGHVS and FNYEAQ. V lost 1 base and J lost 3; bases outside the gene matches: 5. CDR3 length: 16 residues. The DNA of the CDR3 is TGTGCCAGCAGCTTAGTCTCCGGGACAGGGGGCTACGAGCAGTACTTC. This encodes CASSLVSGTGGYEQYF.

This clonotype was seen ten or more times. This sequence joins TRBV9 and TRBJ2-5; maybe TRBD1 (6 bases). From germline, CDR1 is SGDLS and CDR2 YYNGEE. This CDR3 comprises 15 residues. Trimming stripped 3 bases from V and 5 bases from J, with 17 bases between. CDR3 protein: CASSDYPGTPETQYF. For the CDR3, the DNA is TGTGCCAGCAGCGACTACCCCGGGACACCGGAGACCCAGTACTTC.

This sequence joins TRBV30 and TRBJ2-7; D perhaps matches TRBD2 (5 bases). The CDR3 sequence is 16 residues long. Trimming took off 0 bases at V and 4 bases at J, with 19 bases between the two ends. Germline V lookup: CDR1 GTSNPN, CDR2 SVGIG (reference sequence). Here the CDR3 reads CAWSVLGGKKQYEQYF. The CDR3 DNA follows: TGTGCCTGGAGTGTACTAGGCGGAAAAAAGCAGTACGAGCAGTACTTC.

On this clonotype itself: Compared with germline, one end of the junction differs, possibly owing to a read error. The gene calls are TRBV7-7 and TRBJ2-1; 8 nucleotides line up with TRBD2. Germline CDR1 and CDR2: SSHAT and FNYEAQ (reference sequence). The CDR3 is made up of 16 amino acids. The CDR3 is CASSLDSGGPGNEQFF. The CDR3 nucleotides are TGTGCTAGCAGCTTAGACTCGGGGGGGCCAGGGAATGAGCAGTTCTTC.

This chain links TRBV5-1 with TRBJ1-5, with no clear D. This CDR3 spans 14 amino acids. The germline V gene encodes CDR1 SGHRS and CDR2 YFSETQ. Trimming stripped 4 bases from V and 4 bases from J, with 12 bases between. The CDR3 DNA sequence: TGCGCCAGCAGCCCGGACTGGAGAAATCAGCCCCAGCATTTT. It specifies CASSPDWRNQPQHF.

As for this clonotype: One base away lies a much larger clone, so this may be a sequencing read error. The chain joins TRBV15 to TRBJ2-7, with TRBD1 identical over 7 bases. Germline CDR1 reads LNHNV; CDR2 reads YYDKDF (reference sequence). The CDR3 loop spans 13 amino acids. With 5 bases clipped from V and 2 bases from J, the junction kept 3 bases outside the gene matches. In DNA form, the CDR3 reads TGTGCCACCAGCCACAGGGGTGCCTACGAGCAGTACTTC. It specifies CATSHRGAYEQYF.

This clonotype appeared a few times. It may be a read error: a sequence one base away is much more abundant. The rearrangement joins TRBV18 to TRBJ2-7; D unresolved. The CDR3 has 13 amino acids. V was trimmed by 0 bases and J by 7 bases, leaving 10 bases between them. CDR1 KGHSH and CDR2 LQKENI come from the germline V gene. This CDR3 reads CASSPPAVNEQYF. As DNA, the CDR3 is TGTGCCAGCTCACCACCCGCGGTAAATGAGCAGTACTTC.

This clonotype was found a few times. The chain couples TRBV28 to TRBJ1-5; D is undetermined. The germline V gene has CDR1 MDHEN and CDR2 SYDVKM. V lost 10 bases to trimming and J lost 6 bases, with 13 bases between them. The CDR3 is 12 amino acids. The DNA for the CDR3 is TGTGCCACCGATTGGGGAGTTCAGCCCCAGCATTTT. Translating it yields CATDWGVQPQHF.

In this sample, this clonotype turned up many times. The chain is built from TRBV27 and TRBJ2-5; 7 nucleotides align to TRBD1. V trimming: 4 bases; J trimming: 5 bases; junction bases outside the gene matches: 19. The V gene's germline CDR1 is MNHEY and CDR2 SMNVEV (reference sequence). This CDR3 is built from 18 residues. The CDR3 nucleotides read TGTGCCAGCAGTTCCACGGGACAGCGGACGGGTCGGAGGGAGACCCAGTACTTC. As protein: CASSSTGQRTGRRETQYF.

This chain joins TRBV24-1 and TRBJ2-3; 8 bases map to TRBD1. The CDR3 has 16 residues. The J segment lost 8 bases and the V segment lost 4 bases, leaving 13 bases of the junction unmatched. In germline, CDR1 is KGHDR, CDR2 SFDVKD. This chain's CDR3 is CATSDRGTGRGGTQYF. Written as DNA, the CDR3 is TGTGCCACCAGTGACCGAGGGACAGGACGAGGAGGTACGCAGTATTTT.

This clonotype appeared many times. The chain recombines TRBV5-1 with TRBJ2-5, with TRBD2 identical over 12 bases. The CDR3 is 16 residues long. Germline V lookup: CDR1 SGHRS, CDR2 YFSETQ. Trimming removed 4 bases from V and 0 bases from J; junction bases left unmatched: 4. The CDR3 loop is CASSTGTSGYQETQYF. CDR3 in DNA: TGCGCCAGCAGCACCGGGACTAGCGGGTACCAAGAGACCCAGTACTTC.